This TCR beta chain was recovered during a study of technical replicates of blood from several donors. The CDR3 contains 15 residues. In germline, CDR1 is SNHLY, CDR2 FYNNEI. Trimming pared 7 bases from V and 2 bases from J, leaving 15 bases between. Profiling relied on immunoSEQ multiplex PCR, and the TCRdb table lists in-frame clones only, not all of them. The sample shows 64,000 or so clones, almost 98% of them seen only once. The rearrangement joins TRBV2 to TRBJ2-1; D might be TRBD2 (6 bases). Input material: T cells isolated from PBMCs. This receptor was taken from a human donor in good health. In nucleotides, the CDR3 is TGTGCCAGCAAGTTCGGCGGGATTACCTACAATGAGCAGTTCTTC. Its protein is CASKFGGITYNEQFF.